Below, 16 T cell receptor beta chains from the same sample are listed, as sequenced in a study of blood T cell repertoires in COVID-19. This table comes from immunoSEQ multiplex PCR, and its TCRdb copy is limited to in-frame clones, with some not included. This table holds some 270,000 clones, over 80% found once. The source material was PBMCs or T cells enriched from blood (not recorded which). These TCRs come from a woman in her 30s with acute COVID-19.

The CDR3 loop reads CASRENRNYGYTF. CDR3 bases: TGTGCCAGCAGAGAGAACAGGAACTATGGCTACACCTTC. The rearrangement links TRBV6-5 to TRBJ1-2; D is possibly TRBD1 (5 bases). Germline assignment: CDR1 MNHEY and CDR2 SVGAGI. The CDR3 spans 13 residues. V lost 6 bases and J lost 2, with 10 bases in between.

The chain combines TRBV3-1 (or the pseudogene TRBV3-2) with TRBJ2-1; 16 nucleotides agree with TRBD2. With 4 bases clipped from V and 2 bases from J, the junction kept 5 bases outside the gene matches. CDR3 length: 18 residues. Germline values: CDR1 LGHDT, CDR2 YNNKEL (reference sequence). The CDR3 loop reads CASSPGLAGGGTYNEQFF. In nucleotides, the CDR3 is TGTGCCAGCAGCCCGGGACTAGCGGGAGGGGGAACCTACAATGAGCAGTTCTTC.

This sequence joins TRBV2 and TRBJ1-6, with TRBD1 as a possible D gene (6 bases). The V gene's germline CDR1 is SNHLY and CDR2 FYNNEI. Trimming stripped 6 bases from V and 7 bases from J, with 19 bases between. The CDR3 runs to 16 residues. Here the CDR3 DNA reads TGTGCCAGCAGCGCAATAAACAGGGATCGGAATTCACCCCTCCACTTT. It codes for CASSAINRDRNSPLHF.

V and J are TRBV19 and TRBJ1-5; the match to TRBD1 covers 7 bases. V trimming: 7 bases; J trimming: 6 bases; junction bases outside the gene matches: 6. CDR1 and CDR2 (germline): LNHDA, SQIVND (reference sequence). The CDR3 is made up of 13 amino acids. Here the CDR3 DNA reads TGTGCCAGTAATCCGCAGGGGGGTCAGCCCCAGCATTTT. Translation: CASNPQGGQPQHF.

This clone was detected only a few times. The chain joins TRBV7-3 to TRBJ2-1, with a possible D match to TRBD2 (6 bases). Germline V gives CDR1 SGHTA, CDR2 FQGTGA. The CDR3 loop spans 14 amino acids. Trimming stripped 5 bases from V and 6 bases from J, with 14 bases between. CDR3 region: CASSDLGSGNEQFF. CDR3 coding DNA: TGTGCCAGCAGCGATTTGGGTAGCGGCAATGAGCAGTTCTTC.

The CDR3 DNA follows: TGTGCCAGCAGCTACCTTAGCGGGGTTAGCACAGATACGCAGTATTTT. It codes for CASSYLSGVSTDTQYF. The rearrangement joins TRBV13 to TRBJ2-3; 8 bases are a match to TRBD2. The V gene's germline CDR1 is PRHDT and CDR2 FYEKMQ (reference sequence). CDR3 length equals 16 residues. V shed 4 bases, J shed 0 bases, and the junction held 6 bases outside the gene matches.

This chain joins TRBV5-1 and TRBJ1-1, with TRBD1 identical over 7 bases. Germline assignment: CDR1 SGHRS and CDR2 YFSETQ. After removal of 5 bases from V and 8 bases from J, the junction contained 15 bases not matched to a gene. The CDR3 spans 15 residues. The CDR3 DNA reads TGCGCCAGCAGGTCTACAGGGGTCGCGGTTACCGAAGCTTTCTTT. Its protein product is CASRSTGVAVTEAFF.

The chain joins TRBV19 to TRBJ2-5, with TRBD2 matching over 7 bases. In germline, CDR1 is LNHDA, CDR2 SQIVND (reference sequence). The CDR3 loop spans 16 amino acids. V dropped 3 bases and J dropped 4; count of bases not matched to a gene: 11. In nucleotides, the CDR3 is TGTGCCAGTAGTATCGACGGGCAGGGACTAACAGAGACCCAGTACTTC. Encoded protein: CASSIDGQGLTETQYF.

The rearrangement joins TRBV9 to TRBJ2-3; possibly TRBD2 for D (5 bases). The CDR3 extends over 15 amino acids. The germline V and J ends were trimmed by 0 bases and 1 base, with 9 bases remaining between them. Germline CDR1 SGDLS, CDR2 YYNGEE. CDR3 sequence: CASSVAWRGTDTQYF. In nucleotides, the CDR3 is TGTGCCAGCAGCGTAGCATGGCGGGGCACAGATACGCAGTATTTT.

This clone has a handful of counts. J is TRBJ1-2 and V is TRBV19; D perhaps matches TRBD1 (5 bases). CDR1 is LNHDA and CDR2 is SQIVND in the germline V gene (reference sequence). This CDR3 has 15 amino acids. V lost 3 bases and J 4 bases, leaving 15 bases between the germline ends. Here the CDR3 reads CASSIGSQASYGYTF. The CDR3 DNA reads as TGTGCCAGTAGTATCGGGTCACAGGCCAGCTATGGCTACACCTTC.

The chain links TRBV7-3 to TRBJ2-6, with D perhaps matching TRBD1 (6 bases). This CDR3 is built from 20 residues. With 4 bases removed from V and 0 bases from J, the gap between germline ends came to 22 bases. Looked up from germline, CDR1 is SGHTA and CDR2 is FQGTGA. In DNA form, the CDR3 reads TGTGCCAGCAGCTCGACATATACCGGGACAACTAACTCTGGGGCCAACGTCCTGACTTTC. Translated: CASSSTYTGTTNSGANVLTF.

In the case of this clone: The same CDR3 arises from other DNA sequences in this sample as well. The chain links TRBV28 to TRBJ2-1; D remains ambiguous. The V and J ends lost 3 bases and 4 bases respectively, with 4 bases between them. CDR3 length equals 12 residues. Germline CDR1 and CDR2: MDHEN and SYDVKM. CDR3 DNA: TGTGCCAGCAGTTTTTCGTACAATGAGCAGTTCTTC. It encodes CASSFSYNEQFF.

This chain connects TRBV6-5 to TRBJ2-2, with TRBD2 as a possible D gene (6 bases). V shed 2 bases and J shed 5 bases, with 9 bases lying between them. The germline CDR1 and CDR2 sequences are MNHEY and SVGAGI. The CDR3 is made up of 14 amino acids. CDR3 amino acids: CASSYGGYTGELFF. The CDR3, as DNA: TGTGCCAGCAGTTACGGGGGGTATACCGGGGAGCTGTTTTTT.

V gene TRBV27 combines with J gene TRBJ1-4; 7 bases align to TRBD1. This CDR3 comprises 14 residues. CDR1 is MNHEY and CDR2 is SMNVEV in the germline V gene (reference sequence). The J segment lost 4 bases and the V segment lost 5 bases, leaving 4 bases of the junction unmatched. For the CDR3, the DNA is TGTGCCAGCAGTCACCGGGACAGTAATGAAAAACTGTTTTTT. Translating it yields CASSHRDSNEKLFF.

The CDR3 loop is CASSSGDRGSTYEQYF. DNA for the CDR3: TGTGCCAGCAGCTCCGGTGATCGCGGGAGCACCTACGAGCAGTACTTC. The V call is TRBV7-6, the J call TRBJ2-7, with 7 bases lining up with TRBD2. V lost 4 bases and J lost 2; bases outside the gene matches: 11. This CDR3 contains 16 residues. Germline V lookup: CDR1 SGHVS, CDR2 FNYEAQ.

This clone has a single count. The V call is TRBV9, the J call TRBJ1-1; D unresolved. The CDR3 runs to 13 residues. Per the germline V gene, CDR1 is SGDLS and CDR2 is YYNGEE. V gave up 2 bases and J gave up 0 bases, with 5 bases separating them. Here the CDR3 DNA reads TGTGCCAGCAGCGTGTCGGTGAACACTGAAGCTTTCTTT. Residues: CASSVSVNTEAFF.